Here is one T cell receptor beta chain with its context. Antigen specificity is unknown. TCRdb reprocessed the RT-PCR reads with MiXCR, giving one entry per CDR3 protein. The sample consists of 650,000 to 800,000 distinct CDR3 sequences, roughly 20% of them appearing once. This sample was taken from a study of response to subunit inactivated influenza vaccine. Study-wide findings and caveats: Each seasonal influenza vaccination recruits few new T cells, the authors suggested.

The CDR3 loop spans 16 amino acids. The junction had 9 bases not matched to a gene; V was cut back by 4 bases and J by 9 bases. CDR1 and CDR2 (germline): SGHRS, YFSETQ. Sequencing used PBMCs from blood, obtained 5 days after vaccination. The receptor's source is a man aged 50 or older who received an inactivated influenza vaccine. J is TRBJ2-1 and V is TRBV5-1; TRBD2 matches at 14 bases. The CDR3 loop reads CASSVPGLAGVGEQFF. The CDR3 nucleotides are TGCGCCAGCAGCGTACCGGGACTAGCGGGGGTGGGTGAGCAGTTCTTC.